The present entry profiles one T cell receptor beta chain with its context. The sample originates from a study of blood T cell repertoires in COVID-19. Looking at the study overall: Both acute and convalescent COVID-19 samples were obtained from the United States, Italy and Spain.

Participant age was 18 to 89 years, and participants resided in roughly 25 US areas. Cohorts were based on clinical histories the participants reported. Two negative PCRs, clearance, or symptom resolution were required of recovered Cohort 3 donors. Assay: immunoSEQ multiplex PCR; the TCRdb copy retains only in-frame clones and omits some. The top ten clones hold under 2.5% of a sample with 200,000 to 250,000 clones, under 95% of them seen once. V lost 0 bases and J lost 11, with 14 bases in between. Germline V gene data show CDR1 as MNHEY and CDR2 as SVGEGT. The CDR3 is 14 residues long. The chain has TRBV6-2 or TRBV6-3 and TRBJ1-5, with D hard to call. The sequence was collected from a woman between 18 and 29 years old who had recovered from COVID-19. Specimen: PBMCs or T cells enriched from blood (not recorded which). The CDR3 spells CASSYSSVPGAQHF. In DNA form, the CDR3 reads TGTGCCAGCAGTTACTCGAGCGTCCCCGGGGCCCAGCATTTT.